This TCR beta chain emerged from a study of OX40 agonist ivuxolimab in advanced cancers. The wider study: Partial responses were achieved by three patients, of whom one had hepatocellular carcinoma and two had cutaneous melanoma.

Data came from immunoSEQ multiplex PCR; TCRdb stores just in-frame clones and leaves some out. The sample comprises some 15,000 clones, over 70% of which are singletons, and roughly 36% rests with the top ten. This clone came up a few times. V dropped 5 bases and J dropped 0 bases, with 9 bases sitting between them. Looked up from germline, CDR1 is SGHRS and CDR2 is YFSETQ. This CDR3 comprises 13 residues. This chain connects TRBV5-1 to TRBJ2-7; no clear D gene. The sample here was CD4+ or CD8+ T cells sorted from blood, taken in a trial of the OX40 agonist ivuxolimab. The source of this sequence is an adult with an advanced solid tumor such as melanoma, head and neck, liver or kidney cancer. The CDR3 sequence is CASSSESSYEQYF. DNA of the CDR3: TGCGCCAGCAGTTCAGAGAGCTCCTACGAGCAGTACTTC.